The text below deals with one T cell receptor beta chain. Source study methods: Reference gene primer amplification gave estimated nucleated cell counts. Sequenced by immunoSEQ multiplex PCR; TCRdb stores in-frame clones only, minus some. That table gives V, J and clone size, and the DNA gave D and trimming. The profile shows approximately 110,000 clones, more than 80% of them singletons. These data belong to a study of blood T cell repertoires in COVID-19. Overall study context: T cells, B-cell-depleted T cells, or PBMCs provided the cDNA or gDNA that served as material.

Followed longitudinally, the Seattle patients had been enrolled during active infection. J gave up 3 bases and V 7 bases, and 5 bases lay outside the gene matches. From germline, CDR1 is SNHLY and CDR2 FYNNEI. CDR3 length equals 14 residues. The sequenced material came from peripheral blood. This chain joins TRBV2 and TRBJ1-4; 7 nucleotides match TRBD1. This clonotype was obtained from a woman aged 55-69 years with COVID-19, enrolled during active disease. CDR3 sequence: CASTAGTANEKLFF. CDR3 in DNA: TGTGCCAGCACCGCCGGGACAGCTAATGAAAAACTGTTTTTT.